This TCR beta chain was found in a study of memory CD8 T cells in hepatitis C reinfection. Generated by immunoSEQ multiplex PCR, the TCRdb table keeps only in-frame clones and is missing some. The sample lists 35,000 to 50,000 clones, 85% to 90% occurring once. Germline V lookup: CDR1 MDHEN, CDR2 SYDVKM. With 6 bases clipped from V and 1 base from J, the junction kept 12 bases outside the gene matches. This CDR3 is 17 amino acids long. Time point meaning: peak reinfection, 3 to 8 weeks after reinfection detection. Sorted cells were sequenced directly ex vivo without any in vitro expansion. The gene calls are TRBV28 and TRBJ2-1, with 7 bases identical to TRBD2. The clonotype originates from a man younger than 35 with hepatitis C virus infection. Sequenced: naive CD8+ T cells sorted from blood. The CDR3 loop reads CASSWGMMRESYNEQFF. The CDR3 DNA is TGTGCCAGCAGCTGGGGCATGATGCGGGAGTCCTACAATGAGCAGTTCTTC.